A selection of T cell receptor beta chains follows, all from one sample in a study of Ad26.COV2.S vaccination and SARS-CoV-2 variants. Profiled with immunoSEQ multiplex PCR; TCRdb holds only in-frame clones, not every one. Of hundreds of thousands of clones in the sample, about nine tenths were seen once. The sample here was peripheral blood, taken in a trial of Ad26.COV2.S vaccine versus placebo. The receptors originated from a person aged 18 to 65 who received the Ad26.COV2.S COVID-19 vaccine or a placebo. CDR3s include the opening cysteine and the closing phenylalanine or tryptophan. The order of the fields is J gene, clone size, D gene, V gene, CDR3 DNA, CDR3 protein. A D gene is named only where the DNA matches it firmly. The size field is filled for only some rows; it gives once, few, many or a size class.

TRBJ1-5 . . TRBV3-1/TRBV3-2 TGTGCCAGCAGCCCGACAGACAATCAGCCCCAGCATTTT CASSPTDNQPQHF
TRBJ2-7 once TRBD2 TRBV7-2 TGTGCCAGCAGCTTAGAGGGGACTAGCGTGTACGAGCAGTACTTC CASSLEGTSVYEQYF
TRBJ1-2 . TRBD1 TRBV9 TGTGCCAGCAGCTTACGACAGGGCGCTAACTATGGCTACACCTTC CASSLRQGANYGYTF
TRBJ2-7 . . TRBV20-1 TGCAGGGCGGACAGTACCTACGAGCAGTACTTC CRADSTYEQYF
TRBJ2-3 . TRBD1 TRBV5-1 TGCGCCAGCAGCTTGGCCTTAGACAGGGTTGCAGATACGCAGTATTTT CASSLALDRVADTQYF
TRBJ1-3 . . TRBV6-1 TGTGCCAGCAGTGAAGCTGTCGGAGGGATGTCGTATGGAAACACCATATATTTT CASSEAVGGMSYGNTIYF
TRBJ1-2 . . TRBV5-8 TGTGCCGCCGCGGGATACAGGGACTATGGCTACACCTTC CAAAGYRDYGYTF
TRBJ2-5 . . TRBV6-2/TRBV6-3 TGTGCCAGCAGTTCCCGGGACTCGAGGGAGACCCAGTACTTC CASSSRDSRETQYF
TRBJ2-3 . TRBD2 TRBV6-4 TGTGCCACCATCCAACCCTTAAAGCGGGGGGTCACAGATACGCAGTATTTT CATIQPLKRGVTDTQYF
TRBJ2-1 once . TRBV3-1/TRBV3-2 TGTGCCAGCAGCCAAGAATGGAAGAGTTACAATGAGCAGTTCTTC CASSQEWKSYNEQFF
TRBJ2-7 . . TRBV7-9 TGTGCCAGCAGCTTGGGACGAGCAGCCTACGAGCAGTACTTC CASSLGRAAYEQYF
TRBJ1-4 . TRBD1 TRBV27 TGTGCCAGCAGTCAGGACAGGGGGCCTAGGGAAAAACTGTTTTTT CASSQDRGPREKLFF
TRBJ2-7 . . TRBV4-3 TGCGCCAGCAAGGCATATTACAAGGGAAGCTACGAGCAGTACTTC CASKAYYKGSYEQYF
TRBJ1-5 . . TRBV4-2 TGTGCCAGCAGCCAAGTATCGGCAGGGGCCGCTGATAATCAGCCCCAGCATTTT CASSQVSAGAADNQPQHF
TRBJ1-1 . . TRBV2 TGTGCCAGCAGTGAACTTCGAACAGGGAACACTGAAGCTTTCTTT CASSELRTGNTEAFF
TRBJ1-2 . TRBD1 TRBV2 TGTGCCAGCATCCCGGACAGGCAAACTAACTATGGCTACACCTTC CASIPDRQTNYGYTF
TRBJ1-2 . . TRBV7-2 TGTGCCAGCAGCATTGACAGTAACTATGGCTACACCTTC CASSIDSNYGYTF
TRBJ2-3 . . TRBV2 TGTGCCAGCGAGGGTACAGATACGCAGTATTTT CASEGTDTQYF
TRBJ1-2 . . TRBV6-1 TGTGCCAGCAGTGAAGAAGGGCCGATCTATGGCTACACCTTC CASSEEGPIYGYTF
TRBJ1-2 . . TRBV24-1 TGTGCCACCAGTGATTCCGGGGCACCAGAGGACTACACCTTC CATSDSGAPEDYTF
TRBJ2-5 . . TRBV19 TGTGCCACTGCCCCCGGGATCGGAGAGACCCAGTACTTC CATAPGIGETQYF
TRBJ1-5 . . TRBV10-1 TGCGCCAGCAGTGGACGACAACAGCCCCAGCATTTT CASSGRQQPQHF
TRBJ1-5 . . TRBV7-8 TGTGCCAGCAGCTTAAGGCCTAGCGGCAATCAGCCCCAGCATTTT CASSLRPSGNQPQHF
TRBJ1-2 . . TRBV11-1 TGTGCCAGCGGACCCCGGGAGAACTATGGCTACACCTTC CASGPRENYGYTF
TRBJ2-7 . . TRBV4-2 TGTGCCAGCAGCCAAGATCTACAGGCCGACTACGAGCAGTACTTC CASSQDLQADYEQYF
TRBJ2-7 . TRBD1 TRBV3-1/TRBV3-2 TGTGCCAGCAGCCAAGGACAGGGGGCCACCTACGAGCAGTACTTC CASSQGQGATYEQYF
TRBJ1-2 . TRBD1 TRBV29-1 TGCAGCGTTTCCGACTGGACAGGATTTTATGGCTACACCTTC CSVSDWTGFYGYTF
TRBJ2-3 . TRBD1 TRBV3-1/TRBV3-2 TGTGCCAGCAGCTCCAGGGGGAAGCCCACAGATACGCAGTATTTT CASSSRGKPTDTQYF